Here is one TCR beta chain with its context. Its specificity is not known. The CDR3 sequence is 15 residues long. Deletions cut 8 bases from V and 0 bases from J, with 15 bases between. CDR1 is MNHNY, CDR2 SVGAGI, per germline (reference sequence). These data belong to a study of T cell repertoires in cytomegalovirus infection. Study conclusions and caveats: Dominant in the ex vivo response were TCR beta clonotypes restricted by HLA-C and specific for CMV.

TCRdb passed the reads through MiXCR, listing each CDR3 protein once. The table lists 700,000 to 900,000 distinct CDR3 sequences, about 29% of them singletons. The rearrangement joins TRBV6-6 to TRBJ2-3; D possibly corresponds to TRBD1 (6 bases). The sequencing here drew on cultured CD8+ T cells from PBMCs, taken from culture after CMV antigen stimulation. The TCR comes from a human donor in good health (CMV status not recorded). Some clones in this sample may be carry-over from other donors' samples. The CDR3 nucleotides are TGTGCCAGCCGGCAACAGGGATTTAGCACAGATACGCAGTATTTT. Translating gives CASRQQGFSTDTQYF.